The TCR beta chain described here comes from a study of T cell responses to AZD1222 COVID-19 vaccine. Clones were read by immunoSEQ multiplex PCR, and TCRdb kept only the in-frame ones, dropping some. Of approximately 150,000 clones detected, 88% appear once; the ten largest clones hold about 3.7%. The sample was peripheral blood, taken on day 0 of MenACWY control vaccination. This receptor was taken from an adult in good health.

The CDR3 spells CASSQVRWGQGNEQFF. The CDR3 bases are TGTGCCAGCAGCCAAGTCCGCTGGGGCCAGGGAAATGAGCAGTTCTTC. V gene TRBV4-2 combines with J gene TRBJ2-1; the D gene is possibly TRBD1 (5 bases). The germline V and J ends were trimmed by 1 base and 7 bases, with 17 bases remaining between them. This CDR3 region has 16 residues. Germline V gives CDR1 LGHNA, CDR2 YNFKEQ.